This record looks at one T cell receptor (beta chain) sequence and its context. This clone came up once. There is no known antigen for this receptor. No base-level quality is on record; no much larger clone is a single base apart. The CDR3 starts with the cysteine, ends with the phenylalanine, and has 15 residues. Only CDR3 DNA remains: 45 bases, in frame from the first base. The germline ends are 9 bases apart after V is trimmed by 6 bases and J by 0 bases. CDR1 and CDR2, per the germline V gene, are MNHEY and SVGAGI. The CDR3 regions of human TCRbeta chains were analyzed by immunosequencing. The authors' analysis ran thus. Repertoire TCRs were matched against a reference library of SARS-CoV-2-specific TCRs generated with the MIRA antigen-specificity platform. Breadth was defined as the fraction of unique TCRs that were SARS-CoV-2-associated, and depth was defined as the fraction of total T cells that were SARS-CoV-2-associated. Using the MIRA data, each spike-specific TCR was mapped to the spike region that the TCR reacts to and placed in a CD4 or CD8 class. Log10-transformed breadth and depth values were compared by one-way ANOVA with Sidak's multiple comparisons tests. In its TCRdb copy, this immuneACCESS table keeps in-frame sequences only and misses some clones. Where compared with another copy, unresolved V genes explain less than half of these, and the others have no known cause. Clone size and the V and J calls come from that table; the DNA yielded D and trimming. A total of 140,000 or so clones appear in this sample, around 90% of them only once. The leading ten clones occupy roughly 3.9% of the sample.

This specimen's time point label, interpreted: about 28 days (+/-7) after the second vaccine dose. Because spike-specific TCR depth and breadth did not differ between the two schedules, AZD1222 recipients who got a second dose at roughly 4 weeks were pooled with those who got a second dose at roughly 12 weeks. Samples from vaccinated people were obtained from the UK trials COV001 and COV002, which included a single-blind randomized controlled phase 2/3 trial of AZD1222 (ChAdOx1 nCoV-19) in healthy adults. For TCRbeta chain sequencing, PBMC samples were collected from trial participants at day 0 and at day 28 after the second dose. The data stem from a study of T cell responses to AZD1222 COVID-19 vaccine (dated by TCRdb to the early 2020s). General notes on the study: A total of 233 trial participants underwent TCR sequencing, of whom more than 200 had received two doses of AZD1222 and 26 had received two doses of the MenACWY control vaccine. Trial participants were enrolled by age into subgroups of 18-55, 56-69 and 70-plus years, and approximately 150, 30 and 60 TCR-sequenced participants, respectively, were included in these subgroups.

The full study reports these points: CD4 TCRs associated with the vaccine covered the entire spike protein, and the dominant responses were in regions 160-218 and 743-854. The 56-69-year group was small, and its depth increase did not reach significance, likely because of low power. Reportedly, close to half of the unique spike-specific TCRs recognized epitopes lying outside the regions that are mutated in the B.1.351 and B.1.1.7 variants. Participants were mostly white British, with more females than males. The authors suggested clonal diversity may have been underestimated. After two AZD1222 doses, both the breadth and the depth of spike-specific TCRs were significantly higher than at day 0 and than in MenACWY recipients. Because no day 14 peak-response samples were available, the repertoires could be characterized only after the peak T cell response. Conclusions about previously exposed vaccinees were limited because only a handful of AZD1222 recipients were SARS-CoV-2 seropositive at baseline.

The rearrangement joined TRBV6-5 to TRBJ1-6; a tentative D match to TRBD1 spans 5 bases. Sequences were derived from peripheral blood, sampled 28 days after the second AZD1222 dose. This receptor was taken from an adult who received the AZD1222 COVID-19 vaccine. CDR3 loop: CASRRGSSYNSPLHF. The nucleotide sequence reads TGTGCCAGCAGGCGGGGGAGCTCCTATAATTCACCCCTCCACTTT.